The T cell receptor (beta chain) described here comes from a study of blood T cell repertoires in COVID-19. About the study: Both acute and convalescent COVID-19 samples were obtained from the United States, Italy and Spain.

The V gene end was trimmed by 4 bases and the J gene end by 2 bases; junction bases not matched to a gene: 4. Germline CDR1 reads LGHNA; CDR2 reads YSLEER. The length of the CDR3 is 15 residues. Produced via immunoSEQ multiplex PCR; TCRdb's table is partial and in-frame only. Among approximately 210,000 clones listed, 83% were seen once. The sequence derives from a woman aged 35 to 49 with active or convalescent COVID-19. The chain is built from TRBV4-3 and TRBJ2-7, with 11 bases matching TRBD2. Sequencing was done on a sample of peripheral blood. CDR3 region: CASSLAGGPAYEQYF. The DNA for the CDR3 is TGCGCCAGCAGCCTAGCGGGGGGGCCTGCCTACGAGCAGTACTTC.